Here is one TCR beta chain with its context. An end of the junction differs from the germline gene, which may be a read error. Data came from immunoSEQ multiplex PCR; TCRdb stores just in-frame clones and leaves some out. The table includes about 58,000 clones, roughly 90% detected once. The sample comes from a study of control samples from healthy donors and cancer patients. The specimen sequenced was PBMCs. The TCR originated in a man aged 55 to 70 with colorectal cancer.

The CDR3 sequence is CATSLLADTDTQYF. The CDR3 DNA sequence: TGTGCCACCTCACTACTAGCGGACACAGATACGCAGTATTTT. The chain is built from TRBV18 and TRBJ2-3; TRBD2 matches at 8 bases. The germline V gene encodes CDR1 KGHSH and CDR2 LQKENI. The CDR3 is made up of 14 amino acids.